This T cell receptor (beta chain) was recovered during a study of T cell changes during pregnancy in multiple sclerosis. The protocol was immunoSEQ multiplex PCR, while the TCRdb copy is restricted to in-frame clones and leaves out a portion. Among some 96,000 clones listed, around 92% were seen once. CDR3 length equals 14 residues. CDR1 and CDR2 (germline): SGHRS, YFSETQ. The ends lost 0 bases at V and 3 bases at J; junction bases unmatched: 2. This sequence originates from a female donor with multiple sclerosis, enrolled in a pregnancy study. This sample comprised peripheral blood, obtained after pregnancy. The J gene is TRBJ2-7, the V gene TRBV5-1, with 8 bases aligning to TRBD2. The CDR3 spells CASSLVAGGYEQYF. CDR3 nucleotides: TGCGCCAGCAGCTTGGTGGCGGGGGGCTACGAGCAGTACTTC.